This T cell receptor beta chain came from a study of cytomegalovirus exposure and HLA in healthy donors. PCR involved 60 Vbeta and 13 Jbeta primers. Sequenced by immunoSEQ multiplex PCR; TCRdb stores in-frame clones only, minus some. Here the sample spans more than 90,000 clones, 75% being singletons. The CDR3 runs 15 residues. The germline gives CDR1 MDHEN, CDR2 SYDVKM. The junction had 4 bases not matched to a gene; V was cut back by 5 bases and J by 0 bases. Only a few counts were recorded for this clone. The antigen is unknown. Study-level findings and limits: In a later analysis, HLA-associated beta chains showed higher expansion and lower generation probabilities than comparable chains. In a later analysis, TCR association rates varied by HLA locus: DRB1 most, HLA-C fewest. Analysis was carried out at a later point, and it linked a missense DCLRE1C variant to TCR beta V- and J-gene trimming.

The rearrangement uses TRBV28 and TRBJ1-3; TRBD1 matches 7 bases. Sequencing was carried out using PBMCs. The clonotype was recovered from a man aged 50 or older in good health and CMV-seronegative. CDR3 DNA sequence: TGTGCCAGCAGTCAGGGGGAGGCCTCTGGAAACACCATATATTTT. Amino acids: CASSQGEASGNTIYF.